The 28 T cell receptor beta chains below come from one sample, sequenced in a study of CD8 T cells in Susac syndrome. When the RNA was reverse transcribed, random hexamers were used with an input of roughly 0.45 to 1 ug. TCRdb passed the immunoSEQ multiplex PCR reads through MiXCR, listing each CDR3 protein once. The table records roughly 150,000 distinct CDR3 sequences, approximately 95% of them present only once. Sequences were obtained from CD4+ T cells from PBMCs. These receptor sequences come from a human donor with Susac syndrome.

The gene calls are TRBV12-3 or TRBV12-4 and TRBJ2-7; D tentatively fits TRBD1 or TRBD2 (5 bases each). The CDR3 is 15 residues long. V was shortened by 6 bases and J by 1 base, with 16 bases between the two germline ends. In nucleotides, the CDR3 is TGTGCCAGCAGCCACGAGGGGCTAGGATCCTACGAGCAGTACTTC. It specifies CASSHEGLGSYEQYF.

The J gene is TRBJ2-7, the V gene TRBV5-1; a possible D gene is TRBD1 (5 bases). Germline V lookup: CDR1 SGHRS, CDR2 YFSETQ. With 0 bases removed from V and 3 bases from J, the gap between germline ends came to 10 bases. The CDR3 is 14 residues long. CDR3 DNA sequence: TGCGCCAGCAGCTTGGACTCCACAGGCTACGAGCAGTACTTC. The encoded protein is CASSLDSTGYEQYF.

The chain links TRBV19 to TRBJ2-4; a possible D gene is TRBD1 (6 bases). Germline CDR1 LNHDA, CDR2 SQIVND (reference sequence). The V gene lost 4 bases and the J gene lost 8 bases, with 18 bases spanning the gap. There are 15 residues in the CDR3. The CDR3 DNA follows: TGTGCCAGTAGTACCAGTCAGGGGCCGCACGACATTCAGTACTTC. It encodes CASSTSQGPHDIQYF. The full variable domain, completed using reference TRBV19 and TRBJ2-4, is DGGITQSPKYLFRKEGQNVTLSCEQNLNHDAMYWYRQDPGQGLRLIYYSQIVNDFQKGDIAEGYSVSREKKESFPLTVTSAQKNPTAFYLCASSTSQGPHDIQYFGAGTRLSVL.

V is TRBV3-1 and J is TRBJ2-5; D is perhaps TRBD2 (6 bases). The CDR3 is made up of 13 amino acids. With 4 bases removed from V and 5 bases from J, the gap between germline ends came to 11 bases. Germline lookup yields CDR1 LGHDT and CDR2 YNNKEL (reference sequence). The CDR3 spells CASSLRRGETQYF. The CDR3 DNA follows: TGTGCCAGCAGCCTCCGGAGGGGTGAGACCCAGTACTTC.

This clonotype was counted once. The CDR3 nucleotides read TGCAGTGCTCCCGAGGAGTCTGGAAACACCATATATTTT. As protein: CSAPEESGNTIYF. The V call is TRBV20-1, the J call TRBJ1-3; D gene uncertain. Germline V gives CDR1 DFQATT, CDR2 SNEGSKA (reference sequence). This CDR3 comprises 13 residues. The ends were cut back, 5 bases at V and 1 base at J, with 9 bases in the middle.

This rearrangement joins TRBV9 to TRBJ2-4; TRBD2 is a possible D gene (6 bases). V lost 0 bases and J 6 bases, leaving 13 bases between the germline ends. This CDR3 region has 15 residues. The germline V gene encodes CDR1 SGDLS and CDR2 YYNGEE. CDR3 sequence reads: CASSVAGGLGNIQYF. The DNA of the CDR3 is TGTGCCAGCAGCGTAGCTGGAGGGCTCGGAAACATTCAGTACTTC.

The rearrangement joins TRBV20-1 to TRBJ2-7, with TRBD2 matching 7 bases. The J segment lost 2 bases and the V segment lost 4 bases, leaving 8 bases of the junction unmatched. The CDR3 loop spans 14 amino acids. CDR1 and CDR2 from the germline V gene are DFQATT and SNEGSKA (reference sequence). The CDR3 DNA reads TGCAGTGCTAAGCGGGACGGACTAACCTACGAGCAGTACTTC. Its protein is CSAKRDGLTYEQYF.

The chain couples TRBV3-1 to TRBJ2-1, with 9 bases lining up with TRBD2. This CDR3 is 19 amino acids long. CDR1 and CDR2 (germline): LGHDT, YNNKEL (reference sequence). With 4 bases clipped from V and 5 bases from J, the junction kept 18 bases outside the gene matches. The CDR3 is CASSRGRGLAPNGDNEQFF. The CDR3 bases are TGTGCCAGCAGCCGAGGTCGGGGACTAGCACCAAACGGGGACAATGAGCAGTTCTTC.

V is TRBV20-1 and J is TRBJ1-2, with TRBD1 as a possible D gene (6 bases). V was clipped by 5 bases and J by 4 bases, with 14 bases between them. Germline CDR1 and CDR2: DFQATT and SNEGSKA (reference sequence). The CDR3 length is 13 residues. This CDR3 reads CSASTGLAYGYTF. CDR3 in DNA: TGCAGTGCTTCCACAGGGTTGGCCTATGGCTACACCTTC.

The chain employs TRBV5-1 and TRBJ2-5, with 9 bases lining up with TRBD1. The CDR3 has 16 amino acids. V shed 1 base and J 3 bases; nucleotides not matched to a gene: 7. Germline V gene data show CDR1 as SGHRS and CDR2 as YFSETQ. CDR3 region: CASSLTRDRAKETQYF. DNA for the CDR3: TGCGCCAGCAGCTTGACCCGGGACAGGGCCAAAGAGACCCAGTACTTC.

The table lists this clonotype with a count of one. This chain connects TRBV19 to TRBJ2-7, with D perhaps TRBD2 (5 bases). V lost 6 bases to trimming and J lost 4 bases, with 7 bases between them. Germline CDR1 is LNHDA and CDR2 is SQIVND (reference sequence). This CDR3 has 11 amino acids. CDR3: CASSGDYEQYF. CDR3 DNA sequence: TGTGCCAGTAGCGGGGATTACGAGCAGTACTTC.

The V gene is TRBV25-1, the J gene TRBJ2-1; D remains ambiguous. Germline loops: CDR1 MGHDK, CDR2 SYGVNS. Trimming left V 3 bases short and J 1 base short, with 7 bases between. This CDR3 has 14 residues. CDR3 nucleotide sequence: TGTGCCAGCAGTGAGTCCGAGTCCTACAATGAGCAGTTCTTC. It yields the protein CASSESESYNEQFF. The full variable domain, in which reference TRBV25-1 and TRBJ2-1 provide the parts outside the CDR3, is EADIYQTPRYLVIGTGKKITLECSQTMGHDKMYWYQQDPGMELHLIHYSYGVNSTEKGDLSSESTVSRIRTEHFPLTLESARPSHTSQYLCASSESESYNEQFFGPGTRLTVL.

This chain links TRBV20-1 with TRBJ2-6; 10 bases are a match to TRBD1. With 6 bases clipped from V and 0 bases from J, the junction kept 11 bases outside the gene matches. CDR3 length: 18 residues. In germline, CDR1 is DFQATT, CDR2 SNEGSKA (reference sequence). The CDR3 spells CSAKPGTGVLSGANVLTF. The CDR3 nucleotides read TGCAGTGCCAAGCCCGGGACAGGGGTCCTCTCTGGGGCCAACGTCCTGACTTTC.

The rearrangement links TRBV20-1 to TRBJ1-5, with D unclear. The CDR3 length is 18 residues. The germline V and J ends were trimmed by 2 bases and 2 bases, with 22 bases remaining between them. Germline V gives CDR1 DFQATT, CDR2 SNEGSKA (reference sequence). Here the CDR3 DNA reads TGCAGTGCTAGAAAAGGTTTTGGCGGGCAGAGTGGCAATCAGCCCCAGCATTTT. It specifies CSARKGFGGQSGNQPQHF.

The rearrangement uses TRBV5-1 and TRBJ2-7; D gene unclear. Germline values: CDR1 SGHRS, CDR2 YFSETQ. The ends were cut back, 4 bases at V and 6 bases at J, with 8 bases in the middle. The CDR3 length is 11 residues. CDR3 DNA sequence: TGCGCCAGCAGCGACCTAGGCGAGCAGTACTTC. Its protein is CASSDLGEQYF. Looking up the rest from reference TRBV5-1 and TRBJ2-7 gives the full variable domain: KAGVTQTPRYLIKTRGQQVTLSCSPISGHRSVSWYQQTPGQGLQFLFEYFSETQRNKGNFPGRFSGRQFSNSRSEMNVSTLELGDSALYLCASSDLGEQYFGPGTRLTVT.

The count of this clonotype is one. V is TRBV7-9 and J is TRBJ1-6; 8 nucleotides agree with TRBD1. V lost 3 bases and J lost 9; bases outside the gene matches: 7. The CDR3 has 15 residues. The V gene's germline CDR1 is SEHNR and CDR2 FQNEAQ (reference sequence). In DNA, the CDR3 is TGTGCCAGCAGCTTCTTCCGGGACAGGTCTTCACCCCTCCACTTT. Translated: CASSFFRDRSSPLHF. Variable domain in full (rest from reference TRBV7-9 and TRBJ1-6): DTGVSQNPRHKITKRGQNVTFRCDPISEHNRLYWYRQTLGQGPEFLTYFQNEAQLEKSRLLSDRFSAERPKGSFSTLEIQRTEQGDSAMYLCASSFFRDRSSPLHFGNGTRLTVT.

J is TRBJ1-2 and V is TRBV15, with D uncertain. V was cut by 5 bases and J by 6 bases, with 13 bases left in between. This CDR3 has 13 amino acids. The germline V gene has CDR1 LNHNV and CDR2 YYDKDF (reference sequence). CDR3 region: CATSSDQPNGYTF. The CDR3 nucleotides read TGTGCCACCAGCTCCGACCAGCCCAATGGCTACACCTTC.

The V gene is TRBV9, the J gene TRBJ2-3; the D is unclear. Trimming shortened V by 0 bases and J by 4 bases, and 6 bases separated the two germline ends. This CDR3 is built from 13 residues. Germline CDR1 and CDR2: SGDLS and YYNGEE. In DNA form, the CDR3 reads TGTGCCAGCAGCGTAGGAAGATCAGATACGCAGTATTTT. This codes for CASSVGRSDTQYF.

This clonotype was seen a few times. The CDR3 region is CASSFAWGALFYEQYF. Written as DNA, the CDR3 is TGCGCCAGCAGCTTCGCTTGGGGGGCCCTTTTCTACGAGCAGTACTTC. The chain recombines TRBV5-1 with TRBJ2-7; D may be TRBD1 or TRBD2 (6 bases each). This CDR3 is 16 amino acids long. Looked up from germline, CDR1 is SGHRS and CDR2 is YFSETQ. V shed 2 bases and J shed 3 bases, with 18 bases lying between them.

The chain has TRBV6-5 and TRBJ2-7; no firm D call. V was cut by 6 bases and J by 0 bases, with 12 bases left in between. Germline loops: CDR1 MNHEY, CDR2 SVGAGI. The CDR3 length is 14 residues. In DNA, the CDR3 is TGTGCCAGCAGCTGGGGTGGGGACTCCTACGAGCAGTACTTC. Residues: CASSWGGDSYEQYF.

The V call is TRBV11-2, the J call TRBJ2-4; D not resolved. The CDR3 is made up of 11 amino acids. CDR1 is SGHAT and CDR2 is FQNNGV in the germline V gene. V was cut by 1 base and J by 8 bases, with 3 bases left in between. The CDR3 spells CASSLGDIQYF. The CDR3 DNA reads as TGTGCCAGCAGCTTAGGGGACATTCAGTACTTC.

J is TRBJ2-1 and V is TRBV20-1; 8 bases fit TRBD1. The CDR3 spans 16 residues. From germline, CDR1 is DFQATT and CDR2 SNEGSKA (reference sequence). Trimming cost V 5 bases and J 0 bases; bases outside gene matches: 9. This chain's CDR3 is CSASGTGGSSYNEQFF. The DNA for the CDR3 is TGCAGTGCTTCCGGAACAGGGGGGAGCTCCTACAATGAGCAGTTCTTC.

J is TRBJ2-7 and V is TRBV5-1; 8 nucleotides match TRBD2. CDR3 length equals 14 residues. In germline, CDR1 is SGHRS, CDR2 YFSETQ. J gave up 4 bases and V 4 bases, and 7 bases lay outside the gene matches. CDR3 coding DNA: TGCGCCAGCAGCCGCTCGGGGGGGGATTACGAGCAGTACTTC. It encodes CASSRSGGDYEQYF. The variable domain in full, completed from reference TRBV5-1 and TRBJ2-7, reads KAGVTQTPRYLIKTRGQQVTLSCSPISGHRSVSWYQQTPGQGLQFLFEYFSETQRNKGNFPGRFSGRQFSNSRSEMNVSTLELGDSALYLCASSRSGGDYEQYFGPGTRLTVT.

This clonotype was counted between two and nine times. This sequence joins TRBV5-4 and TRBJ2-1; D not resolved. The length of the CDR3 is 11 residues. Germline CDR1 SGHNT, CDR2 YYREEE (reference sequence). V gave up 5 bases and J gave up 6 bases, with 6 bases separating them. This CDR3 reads CASSLTNEQFF. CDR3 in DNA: TGTGCCAGCAGTCTTACCAATGAGCAGTTCTTC.

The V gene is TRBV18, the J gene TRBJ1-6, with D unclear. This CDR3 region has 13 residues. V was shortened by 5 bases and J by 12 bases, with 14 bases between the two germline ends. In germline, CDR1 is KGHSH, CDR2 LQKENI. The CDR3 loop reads CASSFQRAEPLHF. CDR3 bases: TGTGCCAGCTCATTCCAGAGGGCCGAACCCCTCCACTTT. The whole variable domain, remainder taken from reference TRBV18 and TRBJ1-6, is NAGVMQNPRHLVRRRGQEARLRCSPMKGHSHVYWYRQLPEEGLKFMVYLQKENIIDESGMPKERFSAEFPKEGPSILRIQQVVRGDSAAYFCASSFQRAEPLHFGNGTRLTVT.

In DNA form, the CDR3 reads TGCGCCAGCAGCCAAGATCCCGGGGCTCGCGATCAGCCCCAGCATTTT. Its protein product is CASSQDPGARDQPQHF. The chain joins TRBV4-1 to TRBJ1-5; TRBD1 might be the D (5 bases). The V end was cut by 0 bases, the J end by 5 bases, with 14 bases between. The CDR3 totals 16 residues. Germline V gene data show CDR1 as MGHRA and CDR2 as YSYEKL.

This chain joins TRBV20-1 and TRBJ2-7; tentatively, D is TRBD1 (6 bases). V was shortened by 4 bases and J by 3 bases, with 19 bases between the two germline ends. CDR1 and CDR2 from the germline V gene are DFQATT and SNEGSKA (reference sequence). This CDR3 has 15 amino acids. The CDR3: CSAKTGTQTFYEQYF. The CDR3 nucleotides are TGCAGTGCTAAAACCGGGACACAGACTTTCTACGAGCAGTACTTC.

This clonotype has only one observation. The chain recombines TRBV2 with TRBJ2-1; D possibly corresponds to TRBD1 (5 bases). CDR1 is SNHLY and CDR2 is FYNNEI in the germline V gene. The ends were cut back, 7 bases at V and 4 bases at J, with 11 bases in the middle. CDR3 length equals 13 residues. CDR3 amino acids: CASIRVLYNEQFF. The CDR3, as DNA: TGTGCCAGCATCAGGGTACTTTACAATGAGCAGTTCTTC.